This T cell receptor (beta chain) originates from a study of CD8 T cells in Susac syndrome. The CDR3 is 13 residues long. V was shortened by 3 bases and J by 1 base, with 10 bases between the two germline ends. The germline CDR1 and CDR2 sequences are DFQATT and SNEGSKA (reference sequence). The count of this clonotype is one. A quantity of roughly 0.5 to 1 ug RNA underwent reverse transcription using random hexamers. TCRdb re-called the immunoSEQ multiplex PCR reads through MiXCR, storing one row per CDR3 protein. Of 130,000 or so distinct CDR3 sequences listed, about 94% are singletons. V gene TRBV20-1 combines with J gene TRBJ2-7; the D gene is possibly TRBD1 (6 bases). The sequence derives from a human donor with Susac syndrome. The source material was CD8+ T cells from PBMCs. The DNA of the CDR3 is TGCAGTGCTAGTCCAGGGGAGTCCTACGAGCAGTACTTC. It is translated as CSASPGESYEQYF.